The rows below give T cell receptor beta chains drawn from one sample of a study of blood T cell repertoires in COVID-19. Data came from immunoSEQ multiplex PCR; TCRdb stores just in-frame clones and leaves some out. The sample lists 65,000 to 75,000 clones; 75% to 95% were seen once. The sample was peripheral blood. The receptors come from a human donor with active COVID-19. The donor label of this sample is uncertain. Each CDR3 is given with its conserved first and last residue. D genes are given only for firm matches. The listing skips clone size in some rows; elsewhere it reads once, few, many or a size class.

cdr3_nt | cdr3_aa | d_call | j_call | v_call | clone_size
TGTGCCAGCAGAGGACTAGCGGGCACCGACTATGAGCAGTTCTTC | CASRGLAGTDYEQFF | TRBD2 | TRBJ2-1 | TRBV27 | NA
TGTGCCAGCACTTCCGTTGGACTGGGCTACAATGAGCAGTTCTTC | CASTSVGLGYNEQFF | NA | TRBJ2-1 | TRBV28 | NA
TGCAGCGTTCGGGATTTTCGCACAGATACGCAGTATTTT | CSVRDFRTDTQYF | NA | TRBJ2-3 | TRBV29-1 | few
TGTGCCAGCAGCTTTGTGGGAGAGTTCAATGAGCAGTTCTTC | CASSFVGEFNEQFF | NA | TRBJ2-1 | TRBV7-9 | NA
TGTGCCATCTCCGGGACAGGGAACAATGAGCAGTTCTTC | CAISGTGNNEQFF | TRBD1 | TRBJ2-1 | TRBV10-3 | NA
TGTGCCAGCAGCTTAAAAGACAGGGAGGCGTACGAGCAGTACTTC | CASSLKDREAYEQYF | NA | TRBJ2-7 | TRBV5-6 | NA
TGTGCCAGCAGTTCACAGGGGTCCCACACTGAAGCTTTCTTT | CASSSQGSHTEAFF | TRBD1 | TRBJ1-1 | TRBV6-6 | NA
TGTGCCAGCAGCGTCCCGGCGGAGGAGCAGTTCTTC | CASSVPAEEQFF | NA | TRBJ2-1 | TRBV9 | NA
TGTGCCAGCGGAGCGCCCACCCAGTACTTC | CASGAPTQYF | NA | TRBJ2-5 | TRBV9 | NA
TGTGCCACCAGTGACCACAAGAGCACAGATACGCAGTATTTT | CATSDHKSTDTQYF | NA | TRBJ2-3 | TRBV24-1 | NA
TGTGCCAGCAGCGGCGGACAGATCACAGATACGCAGTATTTT | CASSGGQITDTQYF | NA | TRBJ2-3 | TRBV5-8 | NA
TGCGCCAGCAGCCAAAGGATAGGGGGTGAAAAACTGTTTTTT | CASSQRIGGEKLFF | NA | TRBJ1-4 | TRBV4-1 | NA
TGTGCCACCAGCAGAGCCGGACTAGCAACGAACACCGGGGAGCTGTTTTTT | CATSRAGLATNTGELFF | TRBD2 | TRBJ2-2 | TRBV15 | NA
TGTGCCAGCAGCTTAGATGCCGGGAATGAGCAGTTCTTC | CASSLDAGNEQFF | NA | TRBJ2-1 | TRBV11-3 | NA
TGTGCCAGCAGCGTAGCCGTGGGAGGGGAGACCCAGTACTTC | CASSVAVGGETQYF | TRBD2 | TRBJ2-5 | TRBV9 | NA
TGTGCCAGCTCACCTGCCGGGACTAGCCGCGAGACCCAGTACTTC | CASSPAGTSRETQYF | TRBD2 | TRBJ2-5 | TRBV18 | NA
TGTGCCAGCAGCTTCGGGGGGGACAGCGGCGAGCAGTACTTC | CASSFGGDSGEQYF | NA | TRBJ2-7 | TRBV7-2 | once
TGTGCCAGCAGTGAGGGAGGGGCAGATACGCAGTATTTT | CASSEGGADTQYF | TRBD2 | TRBJ2-3 | TRBV28 | NA
TGTGCCAGCAGCCAAGCGGGAGGAGGCGGAGGGACAGATACGCAGTATTTT | CASSQAGGGGGTDTQYF | TRBD2 | TRBJ2-3 | TRBV3-1/TRBV3-2 | NA
TGTGCCAGTAGTATGAGTAGAGAGTTGAACACCGGGGAGCTGTTTTTT | CASSMSRELNTGELFF | NA | TRBJ2-2 | TRBV19 | once
TGTGCCAGCAGCCGGGACTCCTACAATGAGCAGTTCTTC | CASSRDSYNEQFF | NA | TRBJ2-1 | TRBV28 | NA
TGCGCCAGCAGTGAGTCGATAGGGGTCACTGAAGCTTTCTTT | CASSESIGVTEAFF | NA | TRBJ1-1 | TRBV10-1 | NA
TGCGCCAGCACTGGGGACAGGGTCACGCCCGGGGAGCTGTTTTTT | CASTGDRVTPGELFF | TRBD1 | TRBJ2-2 | TRBV10-1 | NA
TGTGCCAGCAGCTTAGCTCTAGCGTCGGCTTACGAGCAGTACTTC | CASSLALASAYEQYF | NA | TRBJ2-7 | TRBV7-9 | NA
TGTGCCAGCAGTTTATTAGCTGAAGGTAACTACGAGCAGTACTTC | CASSLLAEGNYEQYF | NA | TRBJ2-7 | TRBV28 | NA
TGTGCCACCAGCAGAGATCTCACGGACTATGGCTACACCTTC | CATSRDLTDYGYTF | NA | TRBJ1-2 | TRBV15 | NA
TGTGCCAGCAGCTCTCAAGCCGGGGTATCTGGAAACACCATATATTTT | CASSSQAGVSGNTIYF | NA | TRBJ1-3 | TRBV7-9 | NA
TGTGCCAGCGGGAGGGGGACTGAAGCTTTCTTT | CASGRGTEAFF | NA | TRBJ1-1 | TRBV7-2 | NA
TGTGCCAGCCGCCTTGGGCGGGAGGGATACGAGCAGTACTTC | CASRLGREGYEQYF | TRBD2 | TRBJ2-7 | TRBV13 | NA
TGTGCCAGCAGCCAATCTGACAGGGGCACTGAAGCTTTCTTT | CASSQSDRGTEAFF | TRBD1 | TRBJ1-1 | TRBV6-5 | NA
TGTGCCAGCACCGCCCCGAGGGGGCCCCTAGAAAAACTGTTTTTT | CASTAPRGPLEKLFF | TRBD1 | TRBJ1-4 | TRBV28 | NA
TGTGCCAGCAGCTTTAGTGTGAACACTGAAGCTTTCTTT | CASSFSVNTEAFF | NA | TRBJ1-1 | TRBV7-8 | NA
TGTGCCAGCAGCCACGGACTAGCGGATTACAATGAGCAGTTCTTC | CASSHGLADYNEQFF | TRBD2 | TRBJ2-1 | TRBV3-1/TRBV3-2 | NA
TGTGCCAGCAGTACCCCCAGGCTGGGAGAGATTCAGTACTTC | CASSTPRLGEIQYF | NA | TRBJ2-4 | TRBV28 | NA
TGTGCCAGTAGTATCGTTACAGGTTTCTACAATGAGCAGTTCTTC | CASSIVTGFYNEQFF | NA | TRBJ2-1 | TRBV19 | NA
TGTGCCAGCTCCCTCGACAGGGCCGGACCCGGGGAGCTGTTTTTT | CASSLDRAGPGELFF | TRBD1 | TRBJ2-2 | TRBV18 | NA
TGTGCCAGCAGCTTGAATTTAGTACGGGACAGCATCAATCAGCCCCAGCATTTT | CASSLNLVRDSINQPQHF | TRBD1 | TRBJ1-5 | TRBV5-6 | NA
TGTGCCAGCAGGGGGCCGGGACAGGGACTTTCTGAAGCTTTCTTT | CASRGPGQGLSEAFF | TRBD1 | TRBJ1-1 | TRBV27 | NA
TGCGCCAGCAGCCCGGGACTAAATTCCTACAATGAGCAGTTCTTC | CASSPGLNSYNEQFF | TRBD2 | TRBJ2-1 | TRBV5-1 | NA
TGTGCCAGCAGGTCACAGGGACACTACGAGCAGTACTTC | CASRSQGHYEQYF | NA | TRBJ2-7 | TRBV12-3/TRBV12-4 | NA
TGTGCCAGCAGTTACTCCCCCCTAGCGGGGGTTTACAATGAGCAGTTCTTC | CASSYSPLAGVYNEQFF | TRBD2 | TRBJ2-1 | TRBV6-2/TRBV6-3 | NA